This T cell receptor beta chain was profiled in a study of glioma-infiltrating T cells. In this sample, this clonotype turned up a few times. A much larger clone is a single base away; this may be a read error. Amplification of TCR alpha and beta CDR3 regions from RNA used iRepertoire nested multiplex PCR. Using its own MiXCR run on the multiplex PCR reads, TCRdb lists one record per CDR3 protein. The profile covers under 150,000 distinct CDR3 sequences, with around 25% appearing a single time and under 35% taken by the ten largest. The clonotype was recovered from a human donor with low-grade glioma or glioblastoma, undergoing nonglioma brain surgery, or in good health (not recorded which). Material: glioma tissue, nonneoplastic brain tissue, or PBMCs (not recorded which).

CDR3 sequence (DNA): TGCAGTGCTCGCTCGGGACTCCTCAATCGGCCCCAGCATTTT. It is translated as CSARSGLLNRPQHF. V is TRBV20-1 and J is TRBJ1-5; D perhaps matches TRBD1 (5 bases). The germline V gene has CDR1 DFQATT and CDR2 SNEGSKA (reference sequence). CDR3 length: 14 amino acids.